This is a list of T cell receptor beta chains from one sample in a study of Ad26.COV2.S vaccination and SARS-CoV-2 variants. Method: immunoSEQ multiplex PCR; TCRdb's copy keeps in-frame clones and lacks some. The profile covers 350,000 to 500,000 clones, with 75% to 95% appearing a single time and 12% taken by the ten largest. This sample comprised peripheral blood, obtained in a trial of Ad26.COV2.S vaccine versus placebo. These receptors all come from a person aged 18 to 65 who received the Ad26.COV2.S COVID-19 vaccine or a placebo. CDR3s include the opening cysteine and the closing phenylalanine or tryptophan. The D gene is left open where the match is weak. Only part of the rows carry a size: once, few, many, or a class if the clone is expanded.

v_call,d_call,clone_size,j_call,cdr3_aa,cdr3_nt
TRBV7-9,TRBD2,-,TRBJ2-7,CASSLLAGGHEQYF,TGTGCCAGCAGCTTGCTAGCGGGAGGCCACGAGCAGTACTTC
TRBV29-1,TRBD2,-,TRBJ2-1,CSVEDFGLAGDSSYNEQFF,TGCAGCGTTGAAGATTTCGGACTAGCGGGAGACAGCTCCTACAATGAGCAGTTCTTC
TRBV4-3,-,-,TRBJ2-7,CASSQVYKTYEQYF,TGCGCCAGCAGCCAAGTCTACAAGACCTACGAGCAGTACTTC
TRBV7-2,TRBD1,-,TRBJ2-4,CASSSRDRDGKNIQYF,TGTGCCAGCAGCTCCCGGGACAGGGATGGGAAAAACATTCAGTACTTC
TRBV20-1,-,-,TRBJ1-5,CSASNRGYQPQHF,TGCAGTGCTAGTAATAGGGGTTATCAGCCCCAGCATTTT
TRBV5-1,TRBD1,-,TRBJ2-5,CASSLGQGAHGETQYF,TGCGCCAGCAGCTTGGGGCAGGGGGCGCACGGAGAGACCCAGTACTTC
TRBV27,TRBD2,-,TRBJ2-1,CASSSADRERTSGRYSYNEQFF,TGTGCCAGCAGTTCCGCGGACAGGGAACGGACTAGCGGGAGGTACTCCTACAATGAGCAGTTCTTC
TRBV6-6,TRBD2,-,TRBJ2-7,CASSQWTSGSSYEQYF,TGTGCCAGCAGTCAGTGGACTAGCGGGAGTAGCTACGAGCAGTACTTC
TRBV11-2,TRBD1,-,TRBJ2-5,CASSLGDRGQETQYF,TGTGCCAGCAGCTTAGGAGACAGGGGGCAAGAGACCCAGTACTTC
TRBV19,-,few,TRBJ2-7,CASSTTGLSYEQYF,TGTGCCAGTAGTACTACGGGACTCTCCTACGAGCAGTACTTC
TRBV7-9,-,-,TRBJ2-1,CASRHQGTYNEQFF,TGTGCCAGCAGACATCAGGGGACCTACAATGAGCAGTTCTTC
TRBV20-1,-,-,TRBJ2-7,CSASSRNYEQYF,TGCAGTGCTAGTTCCAGAAACTACGAGCAGTACTTC
TRBV19,-,-,TRBJ2-7,CASSKGVRYEQYF,TGTGCCAGTAGTAAGGGGGTTAGGTACGAGCAGTACTTC
TRBV5-1,-,-,TRBJ2-1,CASSLIQGLGYNEQFF,TGCGCCAGCAGCTTGATTCAGGGACTTGGCTACAATGAGCAGTTCTTC
TRBV4-1,-,-,TRBJ1-1,CASSQEGRMNTEAFF,TGCGCCAGCAGCCAAGAGGGACGGATGAACACTGAAGCTTTCTTT
TRBV4-1,-,-,TRBJ1-1,CASSQEGQSEAFF,TGCGCCAGCAGCCAAGAAGGCCAGAGTGAAGCTTTCTTT
TRBV5-8,TRBD2,-,TRBJ2-1,CASSSLGLAGGYEQFF,TGTGCCAGCAGCTCCCTTGGACTAGCGGGAGGCTATGAGCAGTTCTTC
TRBV27,TRBD1,-,TRBJ2-7,CASSFLGTGTSYEQYF,TGTGCCAGCAGTTTCCTAGGGACAGGGACTTCCTACGAGCAGTACTTC
TRBV5-4,TRBD2,-,TRBJ2-2,CASSLSGLASRGELFF,TGTGCCAGCAGCTTGTCAGGACTAGCGTCAAGGGGGGAGCTGTTTTTT
TRBV27,-,-,TRBJ2-7,CASRREYNEQYF,TGTGCCAGCCGACGGGAGTACAACGAGCAGTACTTC
TRBV9,TRBD1,-,TRBJ2-1,CASSVVGQGAARNEQFF,TGTGCCAGCAGCGTAGTCGGACAGGGGGCGGCTCGCAATGAGCAGTTCTTC
TRBV7-9,TRBD1,-,TRBJ1-2,CASSLEGQGPYGYTF,TGTGCCAGCAGCTTAGAGGGACAGGGACCCTATGGCTACACCTTC
TRBV12-3/TRBV12-4,-,-,TRBJ1-4,CASTQTTNEKLFF,TGTGCCAGCACACAGACAACTAATGAAAAACTGTTTTTT